The 10 T cell receptor beta chains reported below all come from one sample, sequenced in a study of OX40 agonist ivuxolimab in advanced cancers. Produced via immunoSEQ multiplex PCR; TCRdb's table is partial and in-frame only. The data show tens of thousands of clones, with around 85% seen just once and 25% to 30% held by the top ten. Specimen: CD4+ or CD8+ T cells sorted from blood, collected in a trial of the OX40 agonist ivuxolimab. The source is an adult with an advanced solid tumor such as melanoma, head and neck, liver or kidney cancer.

This clone was observed once. The J gene is TRBJ2-7, the V gene TRBV9, with 11 bases aligning to TRBD1. The CDR3 loop spans 16 amino acids. With 3 bases clipped from V and 9 bases from J, the junction kept 14 bases outside the gene matches. Germline V gene data show CDR1 as SGDLS and CDR2 as YYNGEE. The DNA for the CDR3 is TGTGCCAGCAGCGAGACGGACAGGGGGCATGGACCGGGGCAGTACTTC. It codes for CASSETDRGHGPGQYF.

CDR3 in DNA: TGTGCCAGCAGCTTACCGTTCCGACTAGGTGGGAATGAGCAGTTCTTC. This codes for CASSLPFRLGGNEQFF. The rearrangement uses TRBV7-6 and TRBJ2-1, with D possibly TRBD2 on 6 matching bases. The CDR3 loop spans 16 amino acids. Trimming cost V 2 bases and J 7 bases, with 18 bases left between them. Germline V gene lookup returns CDR1 SGHVS and CDR2 FNYEAQ.

This chain uses TRBV5-1 with TRBJ2-3, with a weak D call TRBD2 (6 bases). Per the germline V gene, CDR1 is SGHRS and CDR2 is YFSETQ. The CDR3 extends over 15 amino acids. V lost 0 bases to trimming and J lost 2 bases, with 10 bases between them. CDR3 in amino acids: CASSLAQGLTDTQYF. CDR3 in DNA: TGCGCCAGCAGCTTGGCGCAGGGACTCACAGATACGCAGTATTTT.

The genes are TRBV4-1 and TRBJ2-2; D ambiguous. V gave up 1 base and J gave up 4 bases, with 10 bases separating them. Germline values: CDR1 MGHRA, CDR2 YSYEKL. The CDR3 is 15 residues long. The CDR3 sequence: CASSQAPGSTGELFF. In nucleotides, the CDR3 is TGCGCCAGCAGCCAAGCGCCGGGTAGCACCGGGGAGCTGTTTTTT.

The chain is built from TRBV28 and TRBJ1-5; D uncertain. This CDR3 contains 11 residues. Germline V CDR1 and CDR2: MDHEN, SYDVKM. With 6 bases removed from V and 3 bases from J, the gap between germline ends came to 3 bases. DNA of the CDR3: TGTGCCAGCAGCGCCAATCAGCCCCAGCATTTT. Translating it yields CASSANQPQHF.

The table lists this clone with a few counts. The chain carries TRBV6-1 and TRBJ2-5; either TRBD1 or TRBD2 may supply D (6 bases each). V was pared by 2 bases and J by 5 bases, with 15 bases between. The CDR3 consists of 15 residues. Germline V gene lookup returns CDR1 MNHNS and CDR2 SASEGT. The DNA of the CDR3 is TGTGCCAGCAGTGAACGTACCGGGGGCCGGGAGACCCAGTACTTC. It specifies CASSERTGGRETQYF.

This clone is medium-sized (0.01 to 0.1%) in the sample. The sample has other DNA sequences that encode this CDR3 too. This chain links TRBV27 with TRBJ1-2; 7 bases are shared with TRBD1. V shed 5 bases, J shed 6 bases, and the junction held 6 bases outside the gene matches. The germline CDR1 and CDR2 sequences are MNHEY and SMNVEV (reference sequence). This CDR3 spans 13 amino acids. CDR3: CASSRGGWDGYTF. CDR3 nucleotide sequence: TGTGCCAGCAGTAGAGGGGGCTGGGATGGCTACACCTTC.

CDR3 region: CASSLLRGGPDTQYF. CDR3 sequence (DNA): TGTGCCAGCAGTTTATTACGCGGGGGACCAGATACGCAGTATTTT. The chain combines TRBV27 with TRBJ2-3; 7 bases line up with TRBD2. Germline CDR1 reads MNHEY; CDR2 reads SMNVEV (reference sequence). The CDR3 is 15 amino acids. Trimming took 1 base from V and 4 from J; bases not matched to a gene: 5.

V and J are TRBV6-5 and TRBJ2-7; the D gene is possibly TRBD1 (6 bases). This CDR3 is 13 amino acids long. V lost 2 bases, J lost 5 bases, and 10 bases lay in between. The V gene's germline CDR1 is MNHEY and CDR2 SVGAGI. In DNA, the CDR3 is TGTGCCAGCAGTTACCCCAACAGGGACGAGCAGTACTTC. This sequence encodes CASSYPNRDEQYF.

This clone is labeled medium-sized. The chain combines TRBV18 with TRBJ1-5, with D unclear. The V gene lost 0 bases and the J gene lost 2 bases, with 8 bases spanning the gap. This CDR3 is built from 15 residues. In germline, CDR1 is KGHSH, CDR2 LQKENI. CDR3 protein: CASSPPGEGNQPQHF. CDR3 nucleotide sequence: TGTGCCAGCTCACCACCCGGGGAGGGCAATCAGCCCCAGCATTTT.